Each of the 10 T cell receptor beta chains below was sequenced from the same sample in a study of CD8 T cells in ankylosing spondylitis. TCRdb used MiXCR to reprocess the 5' RACE reads, holding one entry per CDR3 protein. The sample holds approximately 260,000 distinct CDR3 sequences, 18% seen once. The sequencing sample was made of blood, either unsorted or a sorted T cell fraction (not recorded which). The receptors come from a male donor with ankylosing spondylitis or in good health (not recorded which).

This clonotype was found a few times. The V and J genes are TRBV6-2 or TRBV6-3 and TRBJ2-5, with 7 bases that match TRBD1. This CDR3 comprises 16 residues. After removal of 4 bases from V and 2 bases from J, the junction contained 10 bases not matched to a gene. CDR1 and CDR2 (germline): MNHEY, SVGEGT. CDR3 amino acids: CASSLMRQGSQETQYF. The CDR3 nucleotides are TGTGCCAGCAGTTTGATGAGACAGGGATCTCAAGAGACCCAGTACTTC.

This sequence joins TRBV6-5 and TRBJ2-7, with 7 bases aligning to TRBD1. V trimming: 4 bases; J trimming: 3 bases; junction bases outside the gene matches: 6. CDR3 size: 14 residues. Germline assignment: CDR1 MNHEY and CDR2 SVGAGI. The CDR3 loop reads CASSSWTGSYEQYF. Here the CDR3 DNA reads TGTGCCAGCAGTTCATGGACAGGTAGCTACGAGCAGTACTTC.

This clonotype showed up just a few times. This chain connects TRBV4-3 to TRBJ2-5; D ambiguous. Per the germline V gene, CDR1 is LGHNA and CDR2 is YSLEER. The CDR3 sequence is 14 residues long. The V and J ends lost 0 bases and 3 bases respectively, with 8 bases between them. The CDR3 loop is CASSQDSAKETQYF. The CDR3 DNA reads as TGCGCCAGCAGCCAAGATTCAGCAAAAGAGACCCAGTACTTC.

This clonotype has only a few counts. The rearrangement uses TRBV9 and TRBJ2-1; no definite D call. The CDR3 runs 16 residues. Trimming took off 3 bases at V and 2 bases at J, with 15 bases between the two ends. Per the germline V gene, CDR1 is SGDLS and CDR2 is YYNGEE. The CDR3 is CASSASHGPAYNEQFF. The CDR3 DNA sequence: TGTGCCAGCAGCGCTTCCCACGGGCCTGCCTACAATGAGCAGTTCTTC.

The CDR3 region has the DNA TGTGCCAGCAGTACGGGACTAGCGGGAGAAAAGTACGAGCAGTACTTC. This gives the protein CASSTGLAGEKYEQYF. V and J are TRBV6-1 and TRBJ2-7; 14 bases are shared with TRBD2. Per germline, CDR1 MNHNS and CDR2 SASEGT. Trimming at V came to 5 bases and at J to 4 bases, leaving 7 bases not matched to a gene. The CDR3 totals 16 residues.

This clonotype was observed a few times. The gene calls are TRBV7-9 and TRBJ1-1, with 8 bases that match TRBD1. Germline CDR1 reads SEHNR; CDR2 reads FQNEAQ (reference sequence). CDR3 length: 13 amino acids. Trimming removed 4 bases from V and 8 bases from J; junction bases left unmatched: 6. This CDR3 reads CASSSPGQEEAFF. The CDR3 DNA follows: TGTGCCAGCAGCTCCCCGGGACAGGAAGAAGCTTTCTTT.

The V call is TRBV12-5, the J call TRBJ2-1; 8 bases match TRBD2. The CDR3 consists of 17 residues. V was clipped by 3 bases and J by 5 bases; unmatched bases: 12. CDR1 is LGHNT, CDR2 FRNRAP, per germline. Here the CDR3 reads CASGFGTELAVNNEQFF. The CDR3 DNA follows: TGTGCTAGTGGTTTTGGTACGGAACTAGCGGTTAACAATGAGCAGTTCTTC.

This clonotype appeared a few times. The chain couples TRBV9 to TRBJ2-3; 9 bases are a match to TRBD1. Germline V gives CDR1 SGDLS, CDR2 YYNGEE. The CDR3 length is 15 residues. Trimming at V came to 2 bases and at J to 4 bases, leaving 5 bases not matched to a gene. Written as DNA, the CDR3 is TGTGCCAGCAGCGTCGGGACAGGGACCCCAGATACGCAGTATTTT. Translation gives CASSVGTGTPDTQYF.

This clonotype has just a few counts. The chain couples TRBV29-1 to TRBJ2-1; 7 bases are a match to TRBD1. J gave up 5 bases and V 3 bases, and 7 bases lay outside the gene matches. The CDR3 consists of 14 residues. CDR1 and CDR2 (germline): SQVTM, ANQGSEA. The DNA of the CDR3 is TGCAGCGTTGACGCGACAGGGATGGACAATGAGCAGTTCTTC. As protein: CSVDATGMDNEQFF.

This clonotype was counted once. The CDR3 is CATSDAGNTIYF. The CDR3, as DNA: TGTGCCACCAGTGACGCCGGAAACACCATATATTTT. This chain links TRBV24-1 with TRBJ1-3; D is unresolved. Germline V gene sequence: CDR1 KGHDR, CDR2 SFDVKD. The CDR3 covers 12 residues. V lost 4 bases to trimming and J lost 4 bases, with 4 bases between them.